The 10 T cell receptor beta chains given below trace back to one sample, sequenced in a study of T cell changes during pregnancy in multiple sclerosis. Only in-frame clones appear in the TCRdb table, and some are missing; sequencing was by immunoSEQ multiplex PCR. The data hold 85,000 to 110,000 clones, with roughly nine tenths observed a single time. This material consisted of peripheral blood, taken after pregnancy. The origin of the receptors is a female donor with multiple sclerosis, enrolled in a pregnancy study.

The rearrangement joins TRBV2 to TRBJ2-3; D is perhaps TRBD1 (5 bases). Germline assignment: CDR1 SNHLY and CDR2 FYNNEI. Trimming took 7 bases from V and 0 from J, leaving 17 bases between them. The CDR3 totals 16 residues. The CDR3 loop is CASTETLTASTDTQYF. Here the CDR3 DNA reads TGTGCCAGCACTGAGACATTGACAGCCAGCACAGATACGCAGTATTTT.

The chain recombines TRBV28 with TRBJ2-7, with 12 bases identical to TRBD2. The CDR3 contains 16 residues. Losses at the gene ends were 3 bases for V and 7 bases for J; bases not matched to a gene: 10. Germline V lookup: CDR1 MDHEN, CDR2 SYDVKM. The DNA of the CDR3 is TGTGCCAGCAGTTTCACCCTAGCGGGAGGGCCTCAAGAGCAGTACTTC. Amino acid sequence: CASSFTLAGGPQEQYF.

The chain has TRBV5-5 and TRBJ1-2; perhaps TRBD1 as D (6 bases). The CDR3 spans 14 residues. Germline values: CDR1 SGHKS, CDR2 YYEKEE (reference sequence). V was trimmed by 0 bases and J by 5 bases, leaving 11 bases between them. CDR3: CASSLVGGAYGYTF. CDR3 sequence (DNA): TGTGCCAGCAGCTTGGTAGGGGGAGCTTATGGCTACACCTTC.

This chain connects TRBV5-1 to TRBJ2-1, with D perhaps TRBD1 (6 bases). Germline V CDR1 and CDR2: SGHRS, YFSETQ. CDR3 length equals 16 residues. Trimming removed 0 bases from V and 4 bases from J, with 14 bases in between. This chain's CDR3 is CASSLGQGTIYNEQFF. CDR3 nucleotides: TGCGCCAGCAGCTTGGGGCAGGGGACCATTTACAATGAGCAGTTCTTC.

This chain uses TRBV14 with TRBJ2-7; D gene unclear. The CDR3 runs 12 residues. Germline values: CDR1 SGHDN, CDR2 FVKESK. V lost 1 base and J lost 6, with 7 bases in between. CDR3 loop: CASSQVPGEQYF. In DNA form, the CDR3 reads TGTGCCAGCAGCCAAGTTCCAGGCGAGCAGTACTTC. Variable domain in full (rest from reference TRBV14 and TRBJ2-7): EAGVTQFPSHSVIEKGQTVTLRCDPISGHDNLYWYRRVMGKEIKFLLHFVKESKQDESGMPNNRFLAERTGGTYSTLKVQPAELEDSGVYFCASSQVPGEQYFGPGTRLTVT.

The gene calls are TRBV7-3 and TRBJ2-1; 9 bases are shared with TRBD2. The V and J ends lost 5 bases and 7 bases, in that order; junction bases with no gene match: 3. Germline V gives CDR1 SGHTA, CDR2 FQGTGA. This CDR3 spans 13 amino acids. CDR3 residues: CASSAGLANEQFF. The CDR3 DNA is TGTGCCAGCAGCGCGGGACTAGCAAATGAGCAGTTCTTC. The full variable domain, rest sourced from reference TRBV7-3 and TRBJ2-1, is GAGVSQTPSNKVTEKGKYVELRCDPISGHTALYWYRQSLGQGPEFLIYFQGTGAADDSGLPNDRFFAVRPEGSVSTLKIQRTERGDSAVYLCASSAGLANEQFFGPGTRLTVL.

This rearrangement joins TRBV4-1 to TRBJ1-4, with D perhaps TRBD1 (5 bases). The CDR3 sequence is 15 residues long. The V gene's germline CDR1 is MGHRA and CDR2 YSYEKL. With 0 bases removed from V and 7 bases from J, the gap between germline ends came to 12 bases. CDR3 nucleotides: TGCGCCAGCAGCCAAGAACAGGTTCTGGGTGAAAAACTGTTTTTT. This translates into CASSQEQVLGEKLFF.

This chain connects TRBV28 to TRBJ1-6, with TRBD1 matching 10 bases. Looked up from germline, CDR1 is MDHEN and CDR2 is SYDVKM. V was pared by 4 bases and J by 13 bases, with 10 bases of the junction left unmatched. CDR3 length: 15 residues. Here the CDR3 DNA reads TGTGCCAGCAGTTCACTGACAGGGGGCCCTTCCCCCCTCCACTTT. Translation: CASSSLTGGPSPLHF.

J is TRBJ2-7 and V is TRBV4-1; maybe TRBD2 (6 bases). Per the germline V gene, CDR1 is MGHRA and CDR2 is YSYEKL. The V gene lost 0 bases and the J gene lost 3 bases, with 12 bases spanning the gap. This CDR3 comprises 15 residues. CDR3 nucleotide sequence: TGCGCCAGCAGCCAAGATAGGGGACTCCTCTACGAGCAGTACTTC. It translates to CASSQDRGLLYEQYF.

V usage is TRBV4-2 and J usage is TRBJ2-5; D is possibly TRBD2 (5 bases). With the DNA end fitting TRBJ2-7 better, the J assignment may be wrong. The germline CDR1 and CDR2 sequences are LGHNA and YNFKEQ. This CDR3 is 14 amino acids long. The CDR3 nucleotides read TGTGCCAGCAGCCAAGATCGAGGGCTCGGCGAGCAGTACTTC. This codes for CASSQDRGLGEQYF.